This TCR beta chain is from a study of OX40 agonist ivuxolimab in advanced cancers. The germline gives CDR1 MNHEY, CDR2 SVGAGI. The V gene lost 4 bases and the J gene lost 5 bases, with 11 bases spanning the gap. The CDR3 length is 13 residues. Clones were sequenced by immunoSEQ multiplex PCR, and TCRdb holds only the in-frame ones, with some missing. The table shows tens of thousands of clones, with 80% to 90% occurring only once. Sequences were derived from CD4+ or CD8+ T cells sorted from blood, sampled in a trial of the OX40 agonist ivuxolimab. V is TRBV6-5 and J is TRBJ2-5; the D is unclear. The TCR sequence derives from an adult with an advanced solid tumor such as melanoma, head and neck, liver or kidney cancer. The CDR3, as DNA: TGTGCCAGCAGTTTAAGCGATTGGGAGACCCAGTACTTC. It translates to CASSLSDWETQYF.